The sequence of this T cell receptor (beta chain) was determined in a study of cytomegalovirus exposure and HLA in healthy donors. Study-level points and caveats: Certain indistinguishable V segments, among them TRBV6-2 and TRBV6-3, were excluded. TCR beta sequences numbering 15,000 to 20,000 were associated with HLA alleles at 0.05 false discovery rate in a later analysis. CMV antigen specificity of three CMV-associated chains was confirmed in vitro. Published work reported that the classifier diagnosed cytomegalovirus status with high specificity and sensitivity.

This CDR3 is built from 17 residues. The V segment lost 2 bases and the J segment 0 bases; nucleotides outside the gene matches: 2. A multiplex PCR was run with 60 Vbeta primers and 13 Jbeta primers. The assay was immunoSEQ multiplex PCR, and TCRdb's table has in-frame clones only and misses some. The sample records about 170,000 clones, approximately 65% being singletons. A note on this clone: Its specificity is not known.

This chain connects TRBV23-1 to TRBJ2-1; 12 bases are shared with TRBD2. TRBV23-1 qualifies as an ORF whose function is uncertain. This TCR was recovered from a man aged 40-49 years in good health and CMV-seronegative. The sequenced material came from PBMCs. Here the CDR3 reads CASSQLAGGSSYNEQFF. DNA of the CDR3: TGCGCCAGCAGTCAACTAGCGGGGGGGAGCTCCTACAATGAGCAGTTCTTC.